This T cell receptor beta chain was identified in a study of blood T cells in healthy people across ages. This CDR3 is 17 amino acids long. V lost 3 bases to trimming and J lost 1 base; unmatched junction nucleotides: 12. Germline-derived CDR1 and CDR2 are SEHNR and FQNEAQ (reference sequence). A second PCR, run for about 6 to 11 cycles, used a sample-barcoded 5' primer plus a J-beta primer mix. TCRdb reprocessed the 5' RACE reads via MiXCR and lists one record per CDR3 protein. The sample consists of about 1 million distinct CDR3 sequences, 35% to 55% of them appearing once. Sequencing input: blood. The V call is TRBV7-9, the J call TRBJ2-7; 7 bases match TRBD2. The TCR was taken from a woman aged 55 to 70 in good health. The CDR3 DNA follows: TGTGCCAGCAGCTTGGCTCATCGCCCTAGCGGTTCCTACGAGCAGTACTTC. Protein: CASSLAHRPSGSYEQYF.